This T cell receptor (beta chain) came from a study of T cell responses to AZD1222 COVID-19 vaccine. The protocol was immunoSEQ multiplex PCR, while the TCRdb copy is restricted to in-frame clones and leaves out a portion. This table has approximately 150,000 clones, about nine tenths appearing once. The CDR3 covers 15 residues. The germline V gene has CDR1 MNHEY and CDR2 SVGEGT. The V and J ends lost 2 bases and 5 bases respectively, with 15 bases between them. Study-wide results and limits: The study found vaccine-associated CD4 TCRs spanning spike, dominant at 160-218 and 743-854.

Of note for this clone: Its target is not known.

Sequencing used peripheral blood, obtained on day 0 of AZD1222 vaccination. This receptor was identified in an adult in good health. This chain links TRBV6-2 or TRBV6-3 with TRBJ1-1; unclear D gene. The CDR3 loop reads CASSYLAALGTEAFF. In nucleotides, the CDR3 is TGTGCCAGCAGTTACCTAGCCGCTTTGGGGACTGAAGCTTTCTTT.